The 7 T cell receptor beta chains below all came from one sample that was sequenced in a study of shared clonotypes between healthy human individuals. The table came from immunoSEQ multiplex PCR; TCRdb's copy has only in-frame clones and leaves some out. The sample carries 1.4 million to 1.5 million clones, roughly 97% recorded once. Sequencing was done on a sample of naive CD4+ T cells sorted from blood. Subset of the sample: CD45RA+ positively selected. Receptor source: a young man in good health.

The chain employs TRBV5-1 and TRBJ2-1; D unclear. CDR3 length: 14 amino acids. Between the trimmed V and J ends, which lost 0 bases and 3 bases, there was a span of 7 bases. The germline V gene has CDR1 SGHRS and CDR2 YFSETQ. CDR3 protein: CASSLAYGYNEQFF. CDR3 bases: TGCGCCAGCAGCTTGGCGTACGGCTACAATGAGCAGTTCTTC.

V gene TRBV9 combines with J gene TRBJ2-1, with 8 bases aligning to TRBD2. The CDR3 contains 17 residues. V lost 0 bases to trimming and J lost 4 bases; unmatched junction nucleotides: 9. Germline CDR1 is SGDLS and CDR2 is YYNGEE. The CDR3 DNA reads TGTGCCAGCAGCGTAGATCAAGCGGGAGCCATTTACAATGAGCAGTTCTTC. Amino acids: CASSVDQAGAIYNEQFF.

The DNA for the CDR3 is TGTGCCAGCTCCCTTATCAGGACAGCAGTGAACACTGAAGCTTTCTTT. Protein sequence: CASSLIRTAVNTEAFF. The chain links TRBV18 to TRBJ1-1; the D gene is possibly TRBD1 (6 bases). The V gene's germline CDR1 is KGHSH and CDR2 LQKENI. Between the trimmed V and J ends, which lost 6 bases and 0 bases, there was a span of 17 bases. The CDR3 spans 16 residues.

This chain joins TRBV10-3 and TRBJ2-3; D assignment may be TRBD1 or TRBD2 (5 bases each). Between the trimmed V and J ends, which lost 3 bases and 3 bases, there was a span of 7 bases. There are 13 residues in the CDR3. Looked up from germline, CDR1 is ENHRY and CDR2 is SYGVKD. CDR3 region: CAISEGETDTQYF. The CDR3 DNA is TGTGCCATCAGTGAAGGGGAGACAGATACGCAGTATTTT.

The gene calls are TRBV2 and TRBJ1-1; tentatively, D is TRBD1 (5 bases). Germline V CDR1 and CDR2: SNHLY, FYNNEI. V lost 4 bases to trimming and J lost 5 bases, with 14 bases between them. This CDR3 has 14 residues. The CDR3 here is CASSANEGRTEAFF. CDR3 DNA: TGTGCCAGCAGTGCGAATGAGGGGCGTACTGAAGCTTTCTTT.

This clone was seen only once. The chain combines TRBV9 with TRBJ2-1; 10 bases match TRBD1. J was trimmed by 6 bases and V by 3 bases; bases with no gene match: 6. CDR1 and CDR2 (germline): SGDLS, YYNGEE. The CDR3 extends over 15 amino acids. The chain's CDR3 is CASSEPRTGGNEQFF. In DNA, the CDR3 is TGTGCCAGCAGCGAACCTAGGACAGGGGGCAATGAGCAGTTCTTC. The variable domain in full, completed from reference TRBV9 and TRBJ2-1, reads DSGVTQTPKHLITATGQRVTLRCSPRSGDLSVYWYQQSLDQGLQFLIQYYNGEERAKGNILERFSAQQFPDLHSELNLSSLELGDSALYFCASSEPRTGGNEQFFGPGTRLTVL.

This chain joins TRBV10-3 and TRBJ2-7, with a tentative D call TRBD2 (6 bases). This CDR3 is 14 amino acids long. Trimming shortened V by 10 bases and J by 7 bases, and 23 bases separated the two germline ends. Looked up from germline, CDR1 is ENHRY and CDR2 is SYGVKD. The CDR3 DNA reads TGTGCCACAAAGGAGGGGCAGGGATTGAGGGAGCAGTACTTC. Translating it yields CATKEGQGLREQYF.